The T cell receptor (beta chain) described here comes from a study of T cell repertoires in cytomegalovirus infection (dated by TCRdb to about 2019). With respect to the entire study: The HLA type of each donor mattered for the analysis, because public TCR beta signatures pointed to carriage of CMV infection along with the matching HLA type. The paper as a whole reports these results and caveats: Cumulative frequency of public TCR beta family members discriminated carriers of CMV infection plus the relevant HLA type in this cohort and an independent roughly 330-donor cohort. The ex vivo response was dominated by HLA-C-restricted CMV-specific TCR beta clonotypes, which also provided the single most frequent clonotype in two of eight donors.

Instrument used: Illumina HiSeq 1500. In-frame beta chains were kept once TCRdb had trimmed the public reads at Q25 with fastp and called clones with MiXCR. Merged by CDR3 protein, the rows form single entries marked with the most common genes and DNA. In this sample the table shows 85,000 to 130,000 distinct CDR3 sequences, roughly a quarter of which occur a single time. The ten top clones hold 30% to 40% of the sample. The CDR3 runs 13 amino acids, cysteine and phenylalanine included. The sequence is cut down to CDR3 DNA, 39 bases in frame from base 1. V trim: 6 bases; J trim: 5 bases; unmatched bases: 7. This clonotype has ten or more counts. Its antigen remains undetermined. Base qualities are not provided; no much larger clone lies one nucleotide away.

This receptor was obtained from a human donor in good health (CMV status not recorded). Some clones in this sample may be carry-over from other donors' samples. The receptor chain draws on TRBV12-3 or TRBV12-4 and TRBJ2-7, with TRBD1 identical over 7 junction bases. Specimen: CD8+ T cells from PBMCs. The DNA is as follows: TGTGCCAGCAGAACCGGGACAGTACACGAGCAGTACTTC. This gives the protein CASRTGTVHEQYF.